A single sample gave rise to the 30 T cell receptor beta chains below, sequenced in a study of shared clonotypes between healthy human individuals. Here immunoSEQ multiplex PCR was the method, and the copy in TCRdb shows in-frame clones only, minus some. The table records about 1.9 million clones, just over 90% of them present only once. Naive CD8 cells were CD45RO-negative, positively selected for CCR7, excluding terminally differentiated effector memory CD45RA+ cells. Sequencing was carried out using naive CD8+ T cells from PBMCs. These receptors were obtained from a man between 18 and 35 years old in good health. Some clones in this sample may be carry-over from other donors' samples.

CDR3 bases: TGTGCCAGCAGTTTACTGGGACATACAGGGGGTGGCTACACCTTC. Translated: CASSLLGHTGGGYTF. The V gene is TRBV27, the J gene TRBJ1-2, with TRBD1 matching over 8 bases. The CDR3 is 15 residues long. V was pared by 2 bases and J by 7 bases, with 9 bases of the junction left unmatched. The V gene's germline CDR1 is MNHEY and CDR2 SMNVEV (reference sequence).

This clone was counted a single time. The CDR3 loop reads CASSLGQNTGELFF. The CDR3 nucleotides read TGTGCCAGCAGCCTGGGACAGAACACCGGGGAGCTGTTTTTT. This chain uses TRBV7-8 with TRBJ2-2; the D gene is possibly TRBD1 (6 bases). Germline loops: CDR1 SGHVS, CDR2 FQNEAQ. The CDR3 covers 14 residues. V gave up 5 bases and J gave up 1 base, with 8 bases separating them.

The rearrangement links TRBV7-9 to TRBJ1-4, with D possibly being TRBD1 (5 bases). The CDR3 contains 15 residues. V was trimmed by 1 base and J by 3 bases, leaving 9 bases between them. The V gene's germline CDR1 is SEHNR and CDR2 FQNEAQ (reference sequence). The CDR3 spells CASSLVQDPNEKLFF. Here the CDR3 DNA reads TGTGCCAGCAGCTTAGTACAGGATCCTAATGAAAAACTGTTTTTT. Together with reference TRBV7-9 and TRBJ1-4, the CDR3 gives the full variable domain: DTGVSQNPRHKITKRGQNVTFRCDPISEHNRLYWYRQTLGQGPEFLTYFQNEAQLEKSRLLSDRFSAERPKGSFSTLEIQRTEQGDSAMYLCASSLVQDPNEKLFFGSGTQLSVL.

The chain recombines TRBV18 with TRBJ1-4; no firm D call. CDR3 length: 15 amino acids. The germline V gene encodes CDR1 KGHSH and CDR2 LQKENI. The V end was cut by 3 bases, the J end by 5 bases, with 13 bases between. CDR3 DNA: TGTGCCAGCTCACCGGCTCGACGGCAAAATGAAAAACTGTTTTTT. This gives the protein CASSPARRQNEKLFF.

The chain carries TRBV29-1 and TRBJ2-5; TRBD1 aligns across 7 bases. This CDR3 has 12 amino acids. With V trimmed by 7 bases and J by 1 base, 3 bases remained unmatched. CDR1 SQVTM and CDR2 ANQGSEA come from the germline V gene. The CDR3 DNA reads as TGCAGCGGGGGGACAGCCCAAGAGACCCAGTACTTC. Protein product: CSGGTAQETQYF. Variable domain in full (rest from reference TRBV29-1 and TRBJ2-5): SAVISQKPSRDICQRGTSLTIQCQVDSQVTMMFWYRQQPGQSLTLIATANQGSEATYESGFVIDKFPISRPNLTFSTLTVSNMSPEDSSIYLCSGGTAQETQYFGPGTRLLVL.

V and J are TRBV7-9 and TRBJ1-1; D ambiguous. The germline V and J ends were trimmed by 1 base and 11 bases, with 11 bases remaining between them. Germline V lookup: CDR1 SEHNR, CDR2 FQNEAQ (reference sequence). The CDR3 is made up of 12 amino acids. CDR3 bases: TGTGCCAGCAGCTTAGGAGGGAGAATGGCTTTCTTT. Translation: CASSLGGRMAFF.

The chain carries TRBV27 and TRBJ2-7; TRBD1 is a possible D gene (6 bases). The germline V gene has CDR1 MNHEY and CDR2 SMNVEV (reference sequence). Deletions cut 6 bases from V and 7 bases from J, with 10 bases between. This CDR3 is built from 11 residues. CDR3 sequence: CASSYGQEQYF. DNA of the CDR3: TGTGCCAGCAGCTACGGACAGGAGCAGTACTTC.

The rearrangement uses TRBV28 and TRBJ2-3; TRBD2 might be the D (5 bases). Germline V lookup: CDR1 MDHEN, CDR2 SYDVKM. This CDR3 comprises 15 residues. Trimming pared 2 bases from V and 7 bases from J, leaving 16 bases between. CDR3 DNA sequence: TGTGCCAGCAGTTTAATTGGCGGGCCGGGCCATACGCAGTATTTT. Amino acid sequence: CASSLIGGPGHTQYF. Filled out from reference TRBV28 and TRBJ2-3, the complete variable domain reads DVKVTQSSRYLVKRTGEKVFLECVQDMDHENMFWYRQDPGLGLRLIYFSYDVKMKEKGDIPEGYSVSREKKERFSLILESASTNQTSMYLCASSLIGGPGHTQYFGPGTRLTVL.

V gene TRBV6-5 combines with J gene TRBJ2-1; D is tentatively TRBD1 or TRBD2 (5 bases each). Germline values: CDR1 MNHEY, CDR2 SVGAGI. This CDR3 contains 15 residues. Trimming stripped 4 bases from V and 7 bases from J, with 17 bases between. CDR3 nucleotide sequence: TGTGCCAGCAGTTCCGGGGCCGCGTTTTTTAATGAGCAGTTCTTC. Amino acids: CASSSGAAFFNEQFF.

CDR3 residues: CASSIFYGGPHVEQYF. The CDR3 region has the DNA TGTGCCAGTAGTATTTTTTATGGAGGACCCCATGTCGAGCAGTACTTC. The rearrangement joins TRBV19 to TRBJ2-7; a possible D gene is TRBD2 (5 bases). The CDR3 totals 16 residues. Germline values: CDR1 LNHDA, CDR2 SQIVND (reference sequence). Trimming took off 3 bases at V and 6 bases at J, with 21 bases between the two ends.

The chain couples TRBV4-1 to TRBJ2-7, with D perhaps given as TRBD1 or TRBD2 (5 bases each). The V end lost 1 base, the J end lost 9 bases, and 16 bases lay between the germline ends. Germline assignment: CDR1 MGHRA and CDR2 YSYEKL. This CDR3 region has 14 residues. The CDR3 DNA is TGCGCCAGCAGCCAAGCCGGGGACGCGACTGCGCAGTACTTC. It codes for CASSQAGDATAQYF.

V is TRBV7-9 and J is TRBJ2-2; D perhaps matches TRBD1 (5 bases). This CDR3 is built from 15 residues. Germline assignment: CDR1 SEHNR and CDR2 FQNEAQ (reference sequence). V lost 6 bases, J lost 2 bases, and 13 bases lay in between. The CDR3 reads CASSPPGANTGELFF. CDR3 sequence (DNA): TGTGCCAGCAGTCCCCCTGGGGCAAACACCGGGGAGCTGTTTTTT.

The chain employs TRBV6-5 and TRBJ2-1; D assignment may be TRBD1 or TRBD2 (5 bases each). There are 14 residues in the CDR3. Trimming took off 6 bases at V and 8 bases at J, with 17 bases between the two ends. Germline V gene data show CDR1 as MNHEY and CDR2 as SVGAGI. CDR3 sequence: CASSPGAGMDEQFF. The CDR3 DNA reads TGTGCCAGCAGCCCCGGGGCGGGTATGGATGAGCAGTTCTTC.

The chain joins TRBV4-1 to TRBJ2-3, with D perhaps TRBD1 (5 bases). Trimming removed 4 bases from V and 2 bases from J, with 10 bases in between. Germline lookup yields CDR1 MGHRA and CDR2 YSYEKL. The CDR3 spans 14 residues. CDR3 region: CASSPGLYTDTQYF. The DNA for the CDR3 is TGCGCCAGCAGCCCAGGGCTCTACACAGATACGCAGTATTTT.

The chain recombines TRBV21-1 with TRBJ1-5. TRBV21-1 is annotated as a pseudogene. CDR3 size: 16 residues. The CDR3 DNA sequence: TGTGCCAGCAGCAAAGGCCTAACCTATAGCAATCAGCCCCAGCATTTT. Translating it yields CASSKGLTYSNQPQHF.

V is TRBV14 and J is TRBJ1-1, with a possible D match to TRBD1 (6 bases). The CDR3 length is 14 residues. Trimming removed 2 bases from V and 3 bases from J, with 10 bases in between. Germline V gene sequence: CDR1 SGHDN, CDR2 FVKESK. The CDR3 loop reads CASSQYRADTEAFF. The CDR3 DNA reads TGTGCCAGCAGCCAATACAGGGCAGACACTGAAGCTTTCTTT.

Turning to this clone: In the same sample, other DNA sequences code for this CDR3. J is TRBJ2-5 and V is TRBV7-9; no clear D. Between the trimmed V and J ends, which lost 1 base and 6 bases, there was a span of 6 bases. The CDR3 loop spans 12 amino acids. The germline V gene encodes CDR1 SEHNR and CDR2 FQNEAQ (reference sequence). The CDR3 protein is CASSLGLKTQYF. The DNA for the CDR3 is TGTGCCAGCAGCTTAGGGTTGAAGACCCAGTACTTC.

The J gene is TRBJ2-1, the V gene TRBV27, with 11 positions matching TRBD2. The CDR3 totals 16 residues. The junction had 10 bases not matched to a gene; V was cut back by 5 bases and J by 7 bases. Germline assignment: CDR1 MNHEY and CDR2 SMNVEV (reference sequence). As DNA, the CDR3 is TGTGCCAGCAGTCCCGTAGCGGGAGGGCCCCTGAATGAGCAGTTCTTC. Translating it yields CASSPVAGGPLNEQFF.

This clone was seen a single time. The J gene is TRBJ2-7, the V gene TRBV9; D perhaps matches TRBD2 (6 bases). The V end lost 3 bases, the J end lost 6 bases, and 19 bases lay between the germline ends. Germline V lookup: CDR1 SGDLS, CDR2 YYNGEE. The CDR3 has 15 residues. CDR3 loop: CASSAGGDFVGEQYF. In DNA, the CDR3 is TGTGCCAGCAGCGCCGGCGGGGACTTCGTCGGCGAGCAGTACTTC.

The gene calls are TRBV7-6 and TRBJ2-7, with TRBD2 identical over 12 bases. Unmatched junction bases numbered 9, after V lost 5 bases and J lost 7 bases. The CDR3 runs to 15 residues. CDR1 and CDR2 (germline): SGHVS, FNYEAQ. The CDR3 DNA reads as TGTGCCAGCAGCCCCGGACTAGCGGGACCCACGGAGCAGTACTTC. Residues: CASSPGLAGPTEQYF.

In its sample, this clone was seen once. The chain joins TRBV14 to TRBJ2-2, with no clear D. Trimming removed 0 bases at V and 9 bases at J, with 11 bases between. Germline V gene sequence: CDR1 SGHDN, CDR2 FVKESK. The CDR3 sequence is 14 residues long. CDR3 nucleotides: TGTGCCAGCAGCCAAGAACCACGAGTCTGGGAGCTGTTTTTT. This gives the protein CASSQEPRVWELFF.

J is TRBJ1-1 and V is TRBV6-5, with D maybe TRBD1 (6 bases). Germline CDR1 MNHEY, CDR2 SVGAGI. The CDR3 runs to 12 residues. Trimming cost V 8 bases and J 1 base, with 8 bases left between them. As DNA, the CDR3 is TGTGCCAGCGGGGGCGAGAACACTGAAGCTTTCTTT. Amino acid sequence: CASGGENTEAFF.

With regard to this clone: Distinct nucleotide sequences in the sample also encode this CDR3. The chain has TRBV7-9 and TRBJ2-2; no clear D. The CDR3 runs to 14 residues. Per the germline V gene, CDR1 is SEHNR and CDR2 is FQNEAQ (reference sequence). With 0 bases removed from V and 3 bases from J, the gap between germline ends came to 5 bases. CDR3 loop: CASSLAGHTGELFF. CDR3 nucleotides: TGTGCCAGCAGCTTAGCAGGTCACACCGGGGAGCTGTTTTTT.

J is TRBJ1-2 and V is TRBV9; 7 bases align to TRBD1. The germline gives CDR1 SGDLS, CDR2 YYNGEE. The CDR3 extends over 15 amino acids. V lost 4 bases, J lost 2 bases, and 8 bases stayed unmatched. CDR3 residues: CASSPFATGNYGYTF. CDR3 nucleotides: TGTGCCAGCAGCCCGTTCGCGACAGGGAACTATGGCTACACCTTC.

Here the CDR3 DNA reads TGTGCCAGCAGCCCGGGTCCGGAGCAGTACTTC. This codes for CASSPGPEQYF. The rearrangement uses TRBV7-3 and TRBJ2-7; unclear D gene. V shed 5 bases and J shed 7 bases, with 9 bases lying between them. The CDR3 contains 11 residues. Germline V CDR1 and CDR2: SGHTA, FQGTGA.

The V gene is TRBV28, the J gene TRBJ2-3; TRBD1 matches at 8 bases. Germline CDR1 is MDHEN and CDR2 is SYDVKM. V lost 6 bases, J lost 5 bases, and 7 bases stayed unmatched. The CDR3 spans 14 residues. The CDR3 region has the DNA TGTGCCAGCAGCCTCCCTGGACAGGGAGATACGCAGTATTTT. Protein sequence: CASSLPGQGDTQYF.

The gene calls are TRBV7-9 and TRBJ1-5; 11 bases map to TRBD1. Germline lookup yields CDR1 SEHNR and CDR2 FQNEAQ (reference sequence). This CDR3 is 15 amino acids long. V lost 5 bases, J lost 5 bases, and 5 bases stayed unmatched. CDR3 DNA sequence: TGTGCCAGCAGCGCCGGACAGGGGGCTTATCAGCCCCAGCATTTT. As protein: CASSAGQGAYQPQHF.

The rearrangement links TRBV4-1 to TRBJ2-1, with a tentative D call TRBD2 (6 bases). The germline gives CDR1 MGHRA, CDR2 YSYEKL. The CDR3 totals 15 residues. Between the trimmed V and J ends, which lost 4 bases and 8 bases, there was a span of 18 bases. This chain's CDR3 is CASSRGERGIDEQFF. The CDR3 DNA reads TGCGCCAGCAGCCGCGGGGAGAGAGGAATAGATGAGCAGTTCTTC.

About this clone itself: The sample holds other DNA sequences that translate to the same CDR3. J is TRBJ2-7 and V is TRBV7-9; TRBD1 aligns across 9 bases. The germline CDR1 and CDR2 sequences are SEHNR and FQNEAQ (reference sequence). The CDR3 covers 15 residues. V shed 4 bases, J shed 3 bases, and the junction held 7 bases outside the gene matches. The CDR3 sequence: CASSSLRDRVYEQYF. The CDR3 DNA reads TGTGCCAGCAGCTCCCTCCGGGACAGGGTCTACGAGCAGTACTTC.

The J gene is TRBJ2-3, the V gene TRBV7-9; 8 positions match TRBD2. The trim removed 4 bases at V and 4 bases at J, leaving 4 bases unmatched. Germline lookup yields CDR1 SEHNR and CDR2 FQNEAQ (reference sequence). This CDR3 spans 14 amino acids. CDR3 protein: CASSSAGVSDTQYF. The DNA for the CDR3 is TGTGCCAGCAGCTCAGCGGGAGTTTCAGATACGCAGTATTTT.